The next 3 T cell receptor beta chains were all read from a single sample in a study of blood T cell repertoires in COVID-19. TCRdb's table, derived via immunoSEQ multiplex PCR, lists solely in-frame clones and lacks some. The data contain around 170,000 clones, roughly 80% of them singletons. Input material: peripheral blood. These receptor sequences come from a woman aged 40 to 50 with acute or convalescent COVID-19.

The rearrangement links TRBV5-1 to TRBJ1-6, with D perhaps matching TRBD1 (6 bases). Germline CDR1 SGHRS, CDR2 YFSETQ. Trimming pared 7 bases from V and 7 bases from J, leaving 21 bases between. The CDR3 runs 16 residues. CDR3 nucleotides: TGCGCCAGCCGGTCAGGGGCCTTAAACGGCAATTCACCCCTCCACTTT. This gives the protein CASRSGALNGNSPLHF.

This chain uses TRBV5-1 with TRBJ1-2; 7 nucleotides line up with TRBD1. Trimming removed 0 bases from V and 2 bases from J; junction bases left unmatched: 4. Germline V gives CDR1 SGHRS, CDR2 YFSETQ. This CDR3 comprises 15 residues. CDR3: CASSLVGQANYGYTF. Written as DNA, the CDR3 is TGCGCCAGCAGCTTGGTTGGACAGGCAAACTATGGCTACACCTTC.

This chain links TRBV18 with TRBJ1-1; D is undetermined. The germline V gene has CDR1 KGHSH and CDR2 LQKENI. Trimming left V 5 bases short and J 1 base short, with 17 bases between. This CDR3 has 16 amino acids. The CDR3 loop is CASSAGGPKGNTEAFF. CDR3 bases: TGTGCCAGCTCAGCAGGAGGCCCTAAAGGGAACACTGAAGCTTTCTTT.